This T cell receptor beta chain was found in a study of cytomegalovirus exposure and HLA in healthy donors. Findings and caveats of the study: Specific recognition of CMV antigens was confirmed in vitro for a few chains (all CMV-associated).

The CDR3 consists of 12 residues. CDR1 and CDR2 (germline): SEHNR, FQNEAQ (reference sequence). Trimming stripped 2 bases from V and 4 bases from J, with 6 bases between. A note on this clone: The antigen remains unidentified.

The data were produced by immunoSEQ multiplex PCR, yet TCRdb's version contains in-frame clones alone and is incomplete. The sample shows 55,000 to 80,000 clones, around 95% of them seen only once. The sequence was collected from a man between 18 and 29 years old in good health and CMV-seropositive. The sample taken for sequencing was PBMCs. The rearrangement links TRBV7-9 to TRBJ2-7; D is unclear. The CDR3 DNA is TGTGCCAGCAGCTTACAGGCATACGAGCAGTACTTC. Its translation: CASSLQAYEQYF.